Reported below is one T cell receptor (beta chain). Measured with immunoSEQ multiplex PCR; TCRdb has only the in-frame clones, and not every one. The sample comprises 140,000 or so clones, under 85% of which are singletons, and 1.5% to 2% rests with the top ten. Donors were grouped by their self-reported clinical history. These data belong to a study of blood T cell repertoires in COVID-19. Germline-derived CDR1 and CDR2 are SGHTA and FQGNSA. The length of the CDR3 is 14 residues. Between the trimmed V and J ends, which lost 2 bases and 4 bases, there was a span of 11 bases. The chain has TRBV7-2 and TRBJ1-1, with D perhaps TRBD1 (5 bases). This TCR derives from a woman aged 18-29 years who had been exposed to COVID-19. What was sequenced was PBMCs or T cells enriched from blood (not recorded which). CDR3 residues: CASSLNGGSTEAFF. The CDR3 region has the DNA TGTGCCAGCAGCTTAAATGGGGGGAGCACTGAAGCTTTCTTT.